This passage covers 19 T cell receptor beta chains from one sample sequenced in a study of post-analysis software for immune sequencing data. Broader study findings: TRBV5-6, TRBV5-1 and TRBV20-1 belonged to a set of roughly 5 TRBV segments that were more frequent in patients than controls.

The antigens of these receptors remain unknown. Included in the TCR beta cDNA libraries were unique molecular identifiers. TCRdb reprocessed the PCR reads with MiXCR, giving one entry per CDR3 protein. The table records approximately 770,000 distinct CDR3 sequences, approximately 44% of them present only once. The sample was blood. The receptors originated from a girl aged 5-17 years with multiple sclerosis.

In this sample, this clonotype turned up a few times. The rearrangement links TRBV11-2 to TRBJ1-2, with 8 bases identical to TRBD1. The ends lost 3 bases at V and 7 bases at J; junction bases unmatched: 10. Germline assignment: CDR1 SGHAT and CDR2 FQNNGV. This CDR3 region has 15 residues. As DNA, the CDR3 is TGTGCCAGCAGCTTTTACGGACAGGGACTCGCTGGCTACACCTTC. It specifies CASSFYGQGLAGYTF.

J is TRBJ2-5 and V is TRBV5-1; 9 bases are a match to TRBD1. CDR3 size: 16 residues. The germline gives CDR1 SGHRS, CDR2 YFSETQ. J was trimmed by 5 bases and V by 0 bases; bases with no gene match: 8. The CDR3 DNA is TGCGCCAGCAGCTTGGTCGGGGACAGGGCAAGCGAGACCCAGTACTTC. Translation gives CASSLVGDRASETQYF.

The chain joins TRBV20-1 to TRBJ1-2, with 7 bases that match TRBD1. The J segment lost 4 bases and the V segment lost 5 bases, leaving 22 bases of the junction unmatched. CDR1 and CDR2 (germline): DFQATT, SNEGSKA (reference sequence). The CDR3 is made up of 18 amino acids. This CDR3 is CSASDMTGLMGVGYGYTF. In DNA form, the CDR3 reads TGCAGTGCTTCGGACATGACAGGGCTCATGGGCGTGGGCTATGGCTACACCTTC.

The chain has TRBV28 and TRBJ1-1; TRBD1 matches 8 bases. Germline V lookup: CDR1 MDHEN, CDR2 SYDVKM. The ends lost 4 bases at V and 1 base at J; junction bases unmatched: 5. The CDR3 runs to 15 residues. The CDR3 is CASSSGTGWNTEAFF. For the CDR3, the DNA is TGTGCCAGCAGTTCTGGGACAGGATGGAACACTGAAGCTTTCTTT.

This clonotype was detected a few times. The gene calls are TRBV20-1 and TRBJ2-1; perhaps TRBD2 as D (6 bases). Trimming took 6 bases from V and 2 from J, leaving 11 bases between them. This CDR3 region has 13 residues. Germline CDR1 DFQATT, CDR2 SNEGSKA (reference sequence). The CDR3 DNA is TGCAGTGCGTGCCGGGAGACCTACAATGAGCAGTTCTTC. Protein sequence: CSACRETYNEQFF.

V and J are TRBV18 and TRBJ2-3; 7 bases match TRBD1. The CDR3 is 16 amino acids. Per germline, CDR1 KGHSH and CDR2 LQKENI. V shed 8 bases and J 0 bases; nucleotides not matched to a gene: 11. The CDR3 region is CASPAGQDHSTDTQYF. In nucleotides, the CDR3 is TGTGCCAGCCCCGCCGGACAGGACCATAGCACAGATACGCAGTATTTT. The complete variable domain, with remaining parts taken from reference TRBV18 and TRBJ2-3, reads NAGVMQNPRHLVRRRGQEARLRCSPMKGHSHVYWYRQLPEEGLKFMVYLQKENIIDESGMPKERFSAEFPKEGPSILRIQQVVRGDSAAYFCASPAGQDHSTDTQYFGPGTRLTVL.

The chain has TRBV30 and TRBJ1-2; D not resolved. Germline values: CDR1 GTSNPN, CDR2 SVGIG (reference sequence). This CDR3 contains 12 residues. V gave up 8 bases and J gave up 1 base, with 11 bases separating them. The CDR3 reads CATGGGNYGYTF. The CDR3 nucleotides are TGTGCCACCGGCGGCGGTAACTATGGCTACACCTTC.

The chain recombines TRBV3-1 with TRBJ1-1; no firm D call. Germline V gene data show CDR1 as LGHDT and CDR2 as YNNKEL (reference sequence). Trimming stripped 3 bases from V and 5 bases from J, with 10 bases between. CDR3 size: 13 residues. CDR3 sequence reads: CASSHAVGTEAFF. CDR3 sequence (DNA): TGTGCCAGCAGCCATGCCGTGGGGACTGAAGCTTTCTTT.

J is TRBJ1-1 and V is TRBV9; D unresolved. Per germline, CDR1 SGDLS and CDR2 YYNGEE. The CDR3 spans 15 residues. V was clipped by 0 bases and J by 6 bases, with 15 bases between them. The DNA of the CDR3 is TGTGCCAGCAGCGTAGAACCAAGTTCTCTGGCTGAAGCTTTCTTT. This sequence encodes CASSVEPSSLAEAFF.

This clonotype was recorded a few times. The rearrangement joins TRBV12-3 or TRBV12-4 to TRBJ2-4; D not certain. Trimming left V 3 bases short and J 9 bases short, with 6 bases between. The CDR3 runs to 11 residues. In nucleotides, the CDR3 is TGTGCCAGCAGTTTTTCGGGCATTCAGTACTTC. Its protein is CASSFSGIQYF.

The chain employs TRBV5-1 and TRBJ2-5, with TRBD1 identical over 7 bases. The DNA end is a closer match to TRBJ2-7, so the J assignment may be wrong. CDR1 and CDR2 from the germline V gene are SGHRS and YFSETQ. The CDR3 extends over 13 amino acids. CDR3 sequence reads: CASSVTGWNEQYF. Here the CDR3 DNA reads TGCGCCAGCAGCGTGACAGGGTGGAACGAGCAGTACTTC.

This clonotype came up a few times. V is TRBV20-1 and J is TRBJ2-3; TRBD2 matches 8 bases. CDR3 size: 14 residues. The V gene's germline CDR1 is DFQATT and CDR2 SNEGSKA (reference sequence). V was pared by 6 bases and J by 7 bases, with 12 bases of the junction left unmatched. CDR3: CSAQAPGLAHTQYF. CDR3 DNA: TGCAGTGCCCAGGCCCCCGGACTAGCCCATACGCAGTATTTT.

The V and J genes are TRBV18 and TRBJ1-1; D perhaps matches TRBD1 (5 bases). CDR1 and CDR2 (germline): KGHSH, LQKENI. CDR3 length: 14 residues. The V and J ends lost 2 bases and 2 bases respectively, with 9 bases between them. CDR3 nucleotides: TGTGCCAGCTCACCAGGGGCCATCAACACTGAAGCTTTCTTT. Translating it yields CASSPGAINTEAFF.

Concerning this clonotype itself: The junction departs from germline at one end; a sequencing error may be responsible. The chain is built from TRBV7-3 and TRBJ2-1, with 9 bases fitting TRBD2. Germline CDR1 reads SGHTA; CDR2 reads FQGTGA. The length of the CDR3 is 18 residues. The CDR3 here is CASSLIGGSGSSHNEQFF. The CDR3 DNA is TGTGCCAGCAGCTTAATTGGGGGTAGCGGGAGCTCCCACAATGAGCAGTTCTTC.

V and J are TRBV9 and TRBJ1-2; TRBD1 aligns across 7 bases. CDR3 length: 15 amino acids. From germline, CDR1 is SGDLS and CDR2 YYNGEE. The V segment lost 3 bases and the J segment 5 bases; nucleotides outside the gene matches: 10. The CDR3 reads CASSDSLQGSYGYTF. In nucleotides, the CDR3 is TGTGCCAGCAGCGACTCCTTACAGGGGTCGTATGGCTACACCTTC.

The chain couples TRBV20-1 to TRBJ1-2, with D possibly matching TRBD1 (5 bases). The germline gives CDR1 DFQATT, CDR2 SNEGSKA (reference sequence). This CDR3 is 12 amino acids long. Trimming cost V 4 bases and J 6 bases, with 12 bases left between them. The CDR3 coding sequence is TGCAGTGCTATCGGGGGGAGAAATGGCTACACCTTC. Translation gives CSAIGGRNGYTF.

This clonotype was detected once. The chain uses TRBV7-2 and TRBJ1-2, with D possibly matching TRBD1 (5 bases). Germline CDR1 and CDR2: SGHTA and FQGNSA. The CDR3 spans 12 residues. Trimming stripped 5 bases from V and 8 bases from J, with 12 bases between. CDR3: CASSPGLGGYTF. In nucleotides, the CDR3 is TGTGCCAGCAGCCCGGGACTTGGGGGCTACACCTTC.

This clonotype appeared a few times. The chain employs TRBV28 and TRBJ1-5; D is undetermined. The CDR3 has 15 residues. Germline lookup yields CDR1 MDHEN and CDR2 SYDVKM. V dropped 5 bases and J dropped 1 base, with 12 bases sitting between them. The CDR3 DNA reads TGTGCCAGCAGTATCTTTACGGGAAGCAATCAGCCCCAGCATTTT. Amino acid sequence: CASSIFTGSNQPQHF.

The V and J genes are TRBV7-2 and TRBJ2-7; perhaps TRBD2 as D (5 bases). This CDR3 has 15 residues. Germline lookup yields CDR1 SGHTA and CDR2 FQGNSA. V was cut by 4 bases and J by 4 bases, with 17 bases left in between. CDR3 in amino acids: CASSSPGKRIYEQYF. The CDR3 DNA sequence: TGTGCCAGCAGCTCTCCGGGAAAACGTATTTACGAGCAGTACTTC.